These 26 T cell receptor beta chains originate from one sample sequenced in a study of T cell changes during pregnancy in multiple sclerosis. TCRdb keeps only in-frame clones here, not all; method: immunoSEQ multiplex PCR. Of about 38,000 clones listed, 85% to 95% were seen once; the top ten hold about 0.4%. The source was CD4+ T cells from peripheral blood mononuclear cells, collected in the third trimester of pregnancy. The receptors come from a female donor in good health, enrolled as a control in a pregnancy study.

V usage is TRBV2 and J usage is TRBJ2-1, with 14 positions matching TRBD2. From germline, CDR1 is SNHLY and CDR2 FYNNEI. V lost 6 bases and J lost 9; bases outside the gene matches: 10. CDR3 length: 16 residues. The CDR3 reads CASSMTSGGAGGEQFF. As DNA, the CDR3 is TGTGCCAGCAGCATGACTAGCGGGGGGGCCGGGGGTGAGCAGTTCTTC.

The chain combines TRBV6-1 with TRBJ1-5; no firm D call. V lost 6 bases, J lost 1 base, and 10 bases lay in between. The CDR3 runs 14 residues. Germline V lookup: CDR1 MNHNS, CDR2 SASEGT. DNA for the CDR3: TGTGCCAGCAGCAGGCCTGACAGCAATCAGCCCCAGCATTTT. Residues: CASSRPDSNQPQHF.

CDR3 sequence: CASRMDSTSYEQYF. The CDR3 DNA sequence: TGCGCCAGCAGGATGGACAGTACCTCCTACGAGCAGTACTTC. The chain employs TRBV5-1 and TRBJ2-7; D possibly corresponds to TRBD1 (6 bases). V was shortened by 5 bases and J by 0 bases, with 12 bases between the two germline ends. This CDR3 is 14 amino acids long. CDR1 and CDR2 (germline): SGHRS, YFSETQ.

This sequence joins TRBV5-4 and TRBJ2-7, with 7 bases matching TRBD2. The J segment lost 3 bases and the V segment lost 4 bases, leaving 16 bases of the junction unmatched. The germline CDR1 and CDR2 sequences are SGHNT and YYREEE (reference sequence). The CDR3 is made up of 17 amino acids. The CDR3 reads CASSPQGGSLAFYEQYF. CDR3 sequence (DNA): TGTGCCAGCAGCCCCCAGGGAGGGAGCTTAGCTTTCTACGAGCAGTACTTC.

The chain employs TRBV15 and TRBJ2-6, with TRBD1 identical over 12 bases. With V trimmed by 5 bases and J by 1 base, 6 bases remained unmatched. In germline, CDR1 is LNHNV, CDR2 YYDKDF (reference sequence). This CDR3 is built from 18 residues. The CDR3 sequence is CATSRRGQGASGANVLTF. The CDR3 DNA reads as TGTGCCACCAGCCGCCGGGGACAGGGGGCATCTGGGGCCAACGTCCTGACTTTC.

The chain links TRBV2 to TRBJ2-5; possibly TRBD2 for D (5 bases). Germline assignment: CDR1 SNHLY and CDR2 FYNNEI. This CDR3 has 12 residues. Trimming removed 10 bases from V and 2 bases from J, with 11 bases in between. The CDR3: CATPRTQETQYF. CDR3 DNA: TGTGCCACCCCCCGGACTCAAGAGACCCAGTACTTC.

V usage is TRBV4-1 and J usage is TRBJ2-7; D gene ambiguous. The CDR3 runs to 15 residues. Germline CDR1 MGHRA, CDR2 YSYEKL. Trimming removed 1 base at V and 0 bases at J, with 10 bases between. The CDR3 nucleotides are TGCGCCAGCAGCCAAGCCATCACTACCTCCTACGAGCAGTACTTC. Residues: CASSQAITTSYEQYF.

V gene TRBV5-4 combines with J gene TRBJ1-2; 7 bases agree with TRBD1. Trimming took 4 bases from V and 6 from J; bases not matched to a gene: 12. CDR3 length equals 15 residues. Germline values: CDR1 SGHNT, CDR2 YYREEE (reference sequence). As DNA, the CDR3 is TGTGCCAGCAGCCCAGAGTTGACAGGGTTGGATGGCTACACCTTC. It codes for CASSPELTGLDGYTF.

V and J are TRBV5-3 and TRBJ1-1; D is unresolved. TRBV5-3 is reported as an ORF; its role is uncertain. This CDR3 has 14 residues. Trimming removed 4 bases from V and 1 base from J, with 11 bases in between. Here the CDR3 reads CARSVPGRNTEAFF. The CDR3 nucleotides are TGTGCCAGAAGCGTCCCGGGTAGGAACACTGAAGCTTTCTTT.

J is TRBJ2-5 and V is TRBV6-5, with D unresolved. This CDR3 region has 11 residues. Trimming stripped 10 bases from V and 2 bases from J, with 8 bases between. In germline, CDR1 is MNHEY, CDR2 SVGAGI. CDR3 residues: CATTRQETQYF. The CDR3 bases are TGTGCCACCACGAGGCAAGAGACCCAGTACTTC.

This clone appeared a few times. The chain carries TRBV5-4 and TRBJ1-1, with D possibly TRBD1 on 6 matching bases. V was shortened by 2 bases and J by 3 bases, with 8 bases between the two germline ends. The CDR3 runs to 13 residues. Germline loops: CDR1 SGHNT, CDR2 YYREEE (reference sequence). The CDR3 coding sequence is TGTGCCAGCAGCTTCGACAGGCACACTGAAGCTTTCTTT. Translation gives CASSFDRHTEAFF.

The genes are TRBV19 and TRBJ1-2; TRBD1 matches 7 bases. Per germline, CDR1 LNHDA and CDR2 SQIVND (reference sequence). The CDR3 length is 15 residues. V lost 8 bases, J lost 3 bases, and 12 bases stayed unmatched. CDR3 sequence reads: CASRDSSTGYYGYTF. The CDR3 bases are TGTGCCAGTCGAGACAGTTCGACAGGGTACTATGGCTACACCTTC.

CDR3: CASSPSSRVRHEQYF. The CDR3 DNA sequence: TGTGCCAGCAGTCCTTCTAGTCGTGTCCGCCACGAGCAGTACTTC. The genes are TRBV27 and TRBJ2-7; D gene unclear. Germline CDR1 reads MNHEY; CDR2 reads SMNVEV (reference sequence). The CDR3 runs 15 residues. V lost 5 bases and J lost 5, with 19 bases in between.

This chain connects TRBV7-2 to TRBJ2-3; D possibly corresponds to TRBD1 (6 bases). CDR3 length: 16 amino acids. Germline CDR1 reads SGHTA; CDR2 reads FQGNSA. The V and J ends lost 4 bases and 4 bases respectively, with 18 bases between them. The CDR3 loop reads CASSSVGAANPDTQYF. As DNA, the CDR3 is TGTGCCAGCAGCTCTGTGGGGGCGGCGAATCCAGATACGCAGTATTTT.

V is TRBV11-2 and J is TRBJ2-1; no firm D call. CDR1 is SGHAT and CDR2 is FQNNGV in the germline V gene. V was trimmed by 0 bases and J by 6 bases, leaving 12 bases between them. This CDR3 has 15 residues. CDR3 bases: TGTGCCAGCAGCTTAGAACCTGGAGCCTTCAATGAGCAGTTCTTC. Encoded protein: CASSLEPGAFNEQFF.

Points on this clone: The identical CDR3 is also encoded by other nucleotide sequences in the sample. V is TRBV15 and J is TRBJ2-7; perhaps TRBD1 as D (5 bases). With 3 bases removed from V and 8 bases from J, the gap between germline ends came to 14 bases. CDR1 and CDR2 (germline): LNHNV, YYDKDF (reference sequence). The CDR3 sequence is 13 residues long. For the CDR3, the DNA is TGTGCCACCAGCAGTGTTACAGGAAAGAAGCAGTACTTC. This sequence encodes CATSSVTGKKQYF. The full variable domain, its missing parts supplied by reference TRBV15 and TRBJ2-7, is DAMVIQNPRYQVTQFGKPVTLSCSQTLNHNVMYWYQQKSSQAPKLLFHYYDKDFNNEADTPDNFQSRRPNTSFCFLDIRSPGLGDTAMYLCATSSVTGKKQYFGPGTRLTVT.

The CDR3 reads CASRGTLADQETQYF. The CDR3 nucleotides are TGTGCCAGCAGGGGGACCTTAGCGGACCAAGAGACCCAGTACTTC. This chain links TRBV6-6 with TRBJ2-5; the D gene is possibly TRBD2 (6 bases). The CDR3 contains 15 residues. Germline V gene data show CDR1 as MNHNY and CDR2 as SVGAGI (reference sequence). V lost 6 bases, J lost 0 bases, and 14 bases lay in between.

The chain recombines TRBV29-1 with TRBJ2-2; D uncertain. The V end lost 6 bases, the J end lost 4 bases, and 12 bases lay between the germline ends. The CDR3 spans 13 residues. CDR1 SQVTM and CDR2 ANQGSEA come from the germline V gene. CDR3 loop: CSVSPAGTGELFF. The CDR3 DNA sequence: TGCAGCGTCTCCCCCGCCGGCACCGGGGAGCTGTTTTTT.

The chain couples TRBV2 to TRBJ1-5, with no clear D. Germline V gene lookup returns CDR1 SNHLY and CDR2 FYNNEI. CDR3 size: 14 residues. V lost 7 bases and J lost 3, with 13 bases in between. The CDR3 DNA reads TGTGCCAGCACTAGGAGTCACAACAATCAGCCCCAGCATTTT. The encoded protein is CASTRSHNNQPQHF.

This chain links TRBV7-8 with TRBJ1-1, with 11 positions matching TRBD1. CDR3 length: 15 amino acids. Trimming cost V 4 bases and J 5 bases; bases outside gene matches: 6. The germline V gene has CDR1 SGHVS and CDR2 FQNEAQ. CDR3 nucleotides: TGTGCCAGCAGCTCCCGGGACAGGGGGATAACTGAAGCTTTCTTT. Its translation is CASSSRDRGITEAFF.

The chain employs TRBV4-1 and TRBJ2-3, with 8 bases that match TRBD1. CDR1 MGHRA and CDR2 YSYEKL come from the germline V gene. The CDR3 is 15 amino acids. V gave up 3 bases and J gave up 2 bases; unmatched junction bases: 4. CDR3 in amino acids: CASSHGQGVTDTQYF. The CDR3 DNA reads TGCGCCAGCAGCCATGGACAGGGAGTCACAGATACGCAGTATTTT.

The chain joins TRBV11-2 to TRBJ1-2; a weak D match, TRBD1 (6 bases). The CDR3 is made up of 15 amino acids. The V gene's germline CDR1 is SGHAT and CDR2 FQNNGV. V shed 6 bases and J shed 2 bases, with 16 bases lying between them. The CDR3 region has the DNA TGTGCCAGCAGGACGAGTAGGGGGAAAAACTATGGCTACACCTTC. It translates to CASRTSRGKNYGYTF.

The chain uses TRBV7-2 and TRBJ2-1; TRBD2 aligns across 7 bases. Trimming took 1 base from V and 1 from J; bases not matched to a gene: 4. Germline CDR1 is SGHTA and CDR2 is FQGNSA. The CDR3 runs to 16 residues. The CDR3 sequence: CASSLGPAGSYNEQFF. In DNA form, the CDR3 reads TGTGCCAGCAGCTTAGGTCCAGCGGGATCCTACAATGAGCAGTTCTTC. Filled out from reference TRBV7-2 and TRBJ2-1, the complete variable domain reads GAGVSQSPSNKVTEKGKDVELRCDPISGHTALYWYRQSLGQGLEFLIYFQGNSAPDKSGLPSDRFSAERTGGSVSTLTIQRTQQEDSAVYLCASSLGPAGSYNEQFFGPGTRLTVL.

The J gene is TRBJ1-5, the V gene TRBV27; D might be TRBD1 (6 bases). Germline V gives CDR1 MNHEY, CDR2 SMNVEV (reference sequence). CDR3 length equals 14 residues. V lost 6 bases to trimming and J lost 3 bases, with 12 bases between them. The CDR3 bases are TGTGCCAGCAGCCGGGGGGGGGCCAATCAGCCCCAGCATTTT. Protein: CASSRGGANQPQHF.

V gene TRBV28 combines with J gene TRBJ2-7; 14 positions agree with TRBD2. The CDR3 covers 17 residues. The junction had 7 bases not matched to a gene; V was cut back by 4 bases and J by 2 bases. Germline loops: CDR1 MDHEN, CDR2 SYDVKM. The DNA of the CDR3 is TGTGCCAGCAGTTCCCCGGCGGGACTAGCGGGGGCCTACGAGCAGTACTTC. It yields the protein CASSSPAGLAGAYEQYF. Full variable domain (missing parts from reference TRBV28 and TRBJ2-7): DVKVTQSSRYLVKRTGEKVFLECVQDMDHENMFWYRQDPGLGLRLIYFSYDVKMKEKGDIPEGYSVSREKKERFSLILESASTNQTSMYLCASSSPAGLAGAYEQYFGPGTRLTVT.

Only a few counts were recorded for this clone. The chain employs TRBV28 and TRBJ1-5, with unresolved D. Germline CDR1 and CDR2: MDHEN and SYDVKM. V lost 3 bases, J lost 11 bases, and 14 bases lay in between. The CDR3 spans 13 residues. The CDR3 loop is CASSFSSTTAQHF. The CDR3 DNA follows: TGTGCCAGCAGTTTCTCATCAACTACGGCCCAGCATTTT.